This T cell receptor (beta chain) derives from a study of T cells after yellow fever vaccination (dated by TCRdb to between 2019 and 2020). Regarding the research as a whole: Using CD3, CD45RA, CCR7 and CD95 staining, memory subsets (EM, EMRA, CM and Tscm) were sorted on a BD FACS Aria III. The SMART-Seq v4 Ultra Low Input RNA kit was used to prepare libraries from fractions with low cell numbers. To follow T-cell clones before and after primary and booster YFV17D yellow fever vaccination, bulk TCR alpha and beta repertoires were sequenced over time. Two healthy male donors, one aged 18 to 29 and one aged 30 to 39 years, were included in the cohort. Bulk PBMC replicates and cell subsets were isolated from blood drawn at multiple timepoints before and after both primary and secondary immunization. Memory subsets were sorted on days 0, 15 and 45 and at 18 months after primary vaccination, and on days 0, 15 and 45 after the 30-year booster. Overall study results and their limits: FACS-sorted repertoires could contain abundant contaminating clonotypes from the bulk population, so computational filtering was required. Compared with the primary T-cell response, the secondary T-cell response was faster but weaker, reaching its peak on day 5 rather than on day 15. After the booster, most clones that had expanded after primary vaccination were detected again (around 95% of CD4 and about 88% of CD8), suggesting broad maintenance of memory. A small share of clonotypes occurred in both CD4 and CD8 compartments, likely arising from convergent recombination. In the sorted memory subsets on day 0, nearly all vaccine-responding clonotypes were below the level of detection. The study included only a couple of donors, which limits how far the findings can be generalized.

This clonotype is assessed as medium-sized (0.01 to 0.1%). It has no much larger one-base neighbor in the sample; base qualities were not kept. The CDR3, cysteine through phenylalanine, is 14 amino acids long. Left in the record is the CDR3 DNA by itself, 42 bases read in frame from the first base. Trimmed from V: 2 bases; trimmed from J: 2 bases; junction bases lacking a gene match: 3. The germline V gene (reference sequence) provides CDR1 SGHNT and CDR2 YYREEE. TCR cDNA was made using 5'RACE template switching, a step that added a universal primer site and unique molecular identifiers. Priming for cDNA synthesis came from both the TCR alpha and TCR beta constant segments. Libraries were amplified in two PCR steps, with sample barcodes and sequencing adapters added in the second step. Sequencing of libraries was performed on Illumina HiSeq 2500 (2x100 bp) or NovaSeq (2x150 bp). On the authors' methods: MIGEC handled demultiplexing of reads and collapsing into UMI consensus sequences, while MiXCR performed V(D)J alignment. Vaccine-responding clonotypes were identified with edgeR using replicate PBMC samples, with FDR below 0.01 and a log2 fold change above 5 up to day 15 being required. Each bulk clonotype was labeled CD4 or CD8 based on which sequenced repertoire, CD4 or CD8, contained the clonotype at higher abundance. To estimate how each clone was distributed across memory phenotypes, clonotype frequencies in memory subsets were weighted by FACS-sorted cell numbers. TCRdb applied fastp at Q25 and MiXCR to the public reads, then kept only in-frame beta chains. Rows are combined by CDR3 protein, so each entry shows the most common genes and DNA. TCRdb, rather than the study authors, made the V and J calls. The sample has fewer than 6,000 distinct CDR3 sequences on record, under 10% of them singletons. Jointly, the top ten make up 1.4% of the sample.

The sample's treatment or condition, from its label and the paper: live attenuated yellow fever vaccine strain. A standard Ficoll-Paque protocol was used to isolate PBMCs from peripheral blood. RNA from sorted memory subsets was extracted with the RNeasy Micro Kit. The sequence joins TRBV5-4 to TRBJ2-5; 7 middle bases align to TRBD1. This TCR was sampled from a young man who received the YFV17D yellow fever vaccine. The sample in question was PBMCs, either bulk or a sorted T-cell subset (CD4+, CD8+, memory, or dextramer-sorted; not recorded which), obtained 15 days after the yellow fever booster vaccination. Here the CDR3 is given as CASSFPDRQETQYF. The DNA sequence is given as TGTGCCAGCAGCTTTCCGGACAGGCAAGAGACCCAGTACTTC.